This T cell receptor (beta chain) is drawn from a study of metastatic and nonmetastatic thyroid tumors. Every patient underwent thyroid surgery untreated. As for this clone: At one of its ends the junction is not consistent with the germline gene, which may arise from a read error.

This CDR3 region has 18 residues. Germline V CDR1 and CDR2: SGHAT, FQNNGV. TCRdb re-analyzed the PCR reads through MiXCR. The sample records several thousand clones, 29% being singletons. The sequence was collected from a female donor with papillary thyroid cancer or a benign thyroid nodule (not recorded which). Some clones in this sample may be carry-over from other donors' samples. The chain is built from TRBV11-2 and TRBJ2-7; D is perhaps TRBD2 (6 bases). Sequenced: adjacent normal tissue. The chain's CDR3 is CVSSLVGLAKGSAYEQYF. CDR3 nucleotide sequence: TGTGTCAGCAGCTTAGTAGGGCTAGCGAAAGGATCCGCGTACGAGCAGTACTTC.